The clone carrying this T cell receptor beta chain was seen only a few times. No antigen is known for it. The data stem from a study of beta chain features in type 1 diabetes. Study conclusions and caveats: When VDJ junctions were examined, type 1 diabetes patients showed fewer insertions and more deletions. The study found moderately but significantly shorter TCRB CDR3s in all four CD4+ subsets of Type 1 diabetes patients.

Expressed TCRB transcripts were sequenced, since all the RNA that had been isolated was reverse transcribed. The repertoire was sequenced with immunoSEQ multiplex PCR; TCRdb's copy has only in-frame clones and lacks some. The table includes about 660,000 clones, over 12% detected once. The CDR3 is made up of 17 amino acids. CDR1 and CDR2 from the germline V gene are MNHNS and SASEGT. V was clipped by 2 bases and J by 6 bases; unmatched bases: 10. V is TRBV6-1 and J is TRBJ2-1, with 10 bases matching TRBD2. The clonotype was recovered from a man younger than 35 with type 1 diabetes. The sample taken for sequencing was naive CD4+ T cells from blood. The CDR3 protein is CASSEYKGSGRSNEQFF. CDR3 bases: TGTGCCAGCAGTGAATATAAAGGTAGCGGGAGGAGCAATGAGCAGTTCTTC.